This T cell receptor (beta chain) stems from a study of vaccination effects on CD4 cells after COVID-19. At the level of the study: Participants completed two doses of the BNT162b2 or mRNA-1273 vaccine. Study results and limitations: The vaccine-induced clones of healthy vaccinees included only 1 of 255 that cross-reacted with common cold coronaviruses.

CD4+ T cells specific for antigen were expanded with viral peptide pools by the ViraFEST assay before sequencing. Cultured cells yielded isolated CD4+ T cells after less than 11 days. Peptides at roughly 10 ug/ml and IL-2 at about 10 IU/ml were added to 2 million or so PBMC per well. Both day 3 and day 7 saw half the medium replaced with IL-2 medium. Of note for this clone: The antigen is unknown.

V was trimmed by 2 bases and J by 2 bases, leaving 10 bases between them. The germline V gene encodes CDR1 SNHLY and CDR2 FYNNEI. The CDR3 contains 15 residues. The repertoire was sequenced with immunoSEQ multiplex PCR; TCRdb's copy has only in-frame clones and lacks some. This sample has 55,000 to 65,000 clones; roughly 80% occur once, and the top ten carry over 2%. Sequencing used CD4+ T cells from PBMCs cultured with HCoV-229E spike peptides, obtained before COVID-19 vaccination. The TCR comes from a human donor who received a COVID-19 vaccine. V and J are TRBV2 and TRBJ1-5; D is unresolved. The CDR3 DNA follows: TGTGCCAGCAGTGAAAGAAGGCAGGGCAATCAGCCCCAGCATTTT. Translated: CASSERRQGNQPQHF. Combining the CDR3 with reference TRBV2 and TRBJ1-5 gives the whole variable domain EPEVTQTPSHQVTQMGQEVILRCVPISNHLYFYWYRQILGQKVEFLVSFYNNEISEKSEIFDDQFSVERPDGSNFTLKIRSTKLEDSAMYFCASSERRQGNQPQHFGDGTRLSIL.